This TCR beta chain stems from a study of blood T cell repertoires in COVID-19. Whole-study context: Sites across the United States, Italy and Spain contributed samples from acute and convalescent COVID-19. T cells, B-cell-depleted T cells, or PBMCs provided the cDNA or gDNA that served as material.

Under the authors' procedure: Amplification of reference gene primers was used by the study to estimate nucleated cell counts. TCRdb's table, derived via immunoSEQ multiplex PCR, lists solely in-frame clones and lacks some. D and trimming were read from the DNA, whereas the V and J calls and clone size are those reported in that table. The data hold fewer than 150,000 clones, with 77% observed a single time. The germline V gene encodes CDR1 SNHLY and CDR2 FYNNEI. The CDR3 spans 13 residues. Deletions cut 8 bases from V and 0 bases from J, with 5 bases between. The chain is built from TRBV2 and TRBJ2-6; possibly TRBD2 for D (5 bases). Sequenced: peripheral blood. This TCR derives from an elderly man with acute or convalescent COVID-19. The CDR3 bases are TGTGCCAGCGGGAGCTCTGGGGCCAACGTCCTGACTTTC. Its translation: CASGSSGANVLTF.